This is a list of T cell receptor beta chains from one sample in a study of early stage breast cancer tumors. Profiling relied on immunoSEQ multiplex PCR, and the TCRdb table lists in-frame clones only, not all of them. The table shows tens of thousands of clones, with around four fifths occurring only once. Sequencing was carried out using blood. Receptor source: a person aged 40 to 49 with breast cancer. Each CDR3 is given with its conserved first and last residue. A D gene is named only where the DNA matches it firmly. Not every row has a clone size; where given, it reads once, few, many or a size class.

TRBJ2-6 TRBV27 NA NA TGTGCCAGCAGTCTCCTGAGGGCTGGGGCCAACGTCCTGACTTTC CASSLLRAGANVLTF
TRBJ2-7 TRBV11-2 NA NA TGTGCCAGCAGCTTATTAGTTTACGAGCAGTACTTC CASSLLVYEQYF
TRBJ1-1 TRBV28 NA TRBD1 TGTGCCAGCAGTTTGGGGACAGGGGGCTCGAACACTGAAGCTTTCTTT CASSLGTGGSNTEAFF
TRBJ1-1 TRBV6-4 few NA TGTGCCAGCAGTGACTCGGAAGGAGGGGGGAACACTGAAGCTTTCTTT CASSDSEGGGNTEAFF
TRBJ1-3 TRBV5-6 NA NA TGTGCCAGCAGCTCATCAGCGAACACCATATATTTT CASSSSANTIYF
TRBJ2-7 TRBV29-1 NA NA TGCAGCGTTGAAGGTCAGACTACCTACGAGCAGTACTTC CSVEGQTTYEQYF
TRBJ1-2 TRBV18 NA NA TGTGCCAGCTCCACGGACAGTAACTATGGCTACACCTTC CASSTDSNYGYTF
TRBJ2-1 TRBV25-1 NA NA TGTGCCAGCAGTGAACCGATGCACAATGAGCAGTTCTTC CASSEPMHNEQFF
TRBJ1-2 TRBV4-1 NA TRBD1 TGCGCCAGCAGAGTGACAGGGGGCGCAGGCGGCTACACCTTC CASRVTGGAGGYTF
TRBJ2-7 TRBV5-1 NA TRBD1 TGCGCCAGCAGCCCGACAGGGGGCAAATACGAGCAGTACTTC CASSPTGGKYEQYF
TRBJ2-7 TRBV27 NA NA TGTGCCAGCAGTTTAGCCTGGGGCTCCTACGAGCAGTACTTC CASSLAWGSYEQYF
TRBJ2-5 TRBV7-9 NA TRBD2 TGTGCCAGCAGCTTTGAGGGCAGCGGGGGAGAGACCCAGTACTTC CASSFEGSGGETQYF
TRBJ2-6 TRBV7-9 NA NA TGTGCCAGCAGCTTAGGCACGGGTGCTGGGGCCAACGTCCTGACTTTC CASSLGTGAGANVLTF
TRBJ1-2 TRBV6-1 NA NA TGTGCCATTGACCGCGAGGACAATCCCCTCTATGGCTACACCTTC CAIDREDNPLYGYTF
TRBJ2-4 TRBV7-2 NA NA TGTGCCAGCAGCTTAGGGGCGTCTAGGCTGAACATTCAGTACTTC CASSLGASRLNIQYF
TRBJ2-1 TRBV19 NA TRBD1 TGTGCCAGTAGTTGGATTTCCGGGACAGGGGGATCGGGTGAGCAGTTCTTC CASSWISGTGGSGEQFF
TRBJ2-1 TRBV4-1 once TRBD2 TGCGCCAGCAGCCAAGATGCCACTAGCGGGAATGTCGGCTCCTACAATGAGCAGTTCTTC CASSQDATSGNVGSYNEQFF
TRBJ1-2 TRBV21-1 NA NA TGTGCCAGCAGCAGGCCAGGGGGCGCTAACTATGGCTACACCTTC CASSRPGGANYGYTF
TRBJ2-7 TRBV10-3 NA TRBD1 TGTGCCATCAGCTCTACTACCCCTTCCGGGACAGGGGTTCCCTACGAGCAGTACTTC CAISSTTPSGTGVPYEQYF
TRBJ2-3 TRBV7-2 NA NA TGTGCCAGCTCCTTCTTGGGGGCAGCCACAGATACGCAGTATTTT CASSFLGAATDTQYF
TRBJ2-1 TRBV30 once NA TGTGCCTGGAGTGTACTGTGGGGTGAGCAGTTCTTC CAWSVLWGEQFF
TRBJ2-4 TRBV19 NA TRBD2 TGTGCCAGTAGTACCTCCGGGACTAGCGGCAAAAACATTCAGTACTTC CASSTSGTSGKNIQYF
TRBJ2-1 TRBV2 NA TRBD2 TGTGCCAGCAGAATAGCGGGGCACAATGAGCAGTTCTTC CASRIAGHNEQFF
TRBJ1-1 TRBV5-1 few NA TGCGCCAGCAGCTTGGCCGGCGGTGAAGCTTTCTTT CASSLAGGEAFF
TRBJ2-3 TRBV5-1 NA NA TGCGCCAGCAGCTTGGCCAAGCCGGATACGCAGTATTTT CASSLAKPDTQYF
TRBJ2-7 TRBV10-3 NA NA TGTGCCATCAGTGAGTCTCAATCCTACGAGCAGTACTTC CAISESQSYEQYF
TRBJ2-7 TRBV5-6 NA TRBD2 TGTGCCAGCAGCTTGAGTCTAATTTTAGGGACTAACGAGCAGTACTTC CASSLSLILGTNEQYF
TRBJ2-7 TRBV15 NA NA TGTGCCACCAGCAGAGACCGGGGGACACAGACCTACGAGCAGTACTTC CATSRDRGTQTYEQYF
TRBJ2-2 TRBV10-1 NA NA TGCGCCAGCAGTGAGGAGATATCGGCGCCCGGGGAGCTGTTTTTT CASSEEISAPGELFF
TRBJ1-3 TRBV5-1 once TRBD1 TGCGCCAGCACCCTGTCCACAGGGGCAGGAAACACCATATATTTT CASTLSTGAGNTIYF
TRBJ2-3 TRBV9 NA TRBD1 TGTGCCAGCAGCGTAGTAGGGACAGCCACAGATACGCAGTATTTT CASSVVGTATDTQYF
TRBJ2-2 TRBV7-2 NA TRBD1 TGTGCCAGCAGCTGGACAGGATCGAACACCGGGGAGCTGTTTTTT CASSWTGSNTGELFF
TRBJ2-1 TRBV6-1 NA TRBD2 TGTGCCAGCAGTGGACTTAGCGGGGTTCGGGATGAGCAGTTCTTC CASSGLSGVRDEQFF
TRBJ2-7 TRBV7-2 NA NA TGTGCCAGCAGCTTAGCGAGAAACGAGCAGTACTTC CASSLARNEQYF
TRBJ2-7 TRBV30 NA TRBD1 TGTGCCTGGAGTTCCCACAGGGGGCCCTACGAGCAGTACTTC CAWSSHRGPYEQYF
TRBJ1-2 TRBV6-5 NA NA TGTGCCAGCAGTTCCCGCAGGGATGCCTATGGCTACACCTTC CASSSRRDAYGYTF
TRBJ1-1 TRBV5-1 NA NA TGCGCCAGCAGCTTGGAGCTCAGGGGGAACACTGAAGCTTTCTTT CASSLELRGNTEAFF
TRBJ1-5 TRBV7-9 NA NA TGTGCCAGCAGCCGGGATAGCAATCAGCCCCAGCATTTT CASSRDSNQPQHF
TRBJ1-1 TRBV6-6 NA NA TGTGCCAGCAGTTACGTGCAGGGCACTGAAGCTTTCTTT CASSYVQGTEAFF
TRBJ1-1 TRBV9 few NA TGTGCCAGCAGCGTGGGGACGGCGAACACTGAAGCTTTCTTT CASSVGTANTEAFF
TRBJ2-1 TRBV11-2 NA NA TGTGCCAGCAGCGCTAGGACAGTGAATGAGCAGTTCTTC CASSARTVNEQFF
TRBJ2-3 TRBV27 NA TRBD1 TGTGCCAGCACGTCCGGGACAGGGGGTTCAGATACGCAGTATTTT CASTSGTGGSDTQYF
TRBJ2-5 TRBV5-1 NA TRBD2 TGCGCCAGCAGCTTGAGAAGCGGGAGGGGGGAGACCCAGTACTTC CASSLRSGRGETQYF
TRBJ2-7 TRBV7-9 NA NA TGTGCCAGCAGCTCGGGCCGCGCCTACGAGCAGTACTTC CASSSGRAYEQYF
TRBJ2-1 TRBV7-9 NA TRBD2 TGTGCCAGCGCTAGAGGGCTAGCGGGAGGGCCGAGCGATGAGCAGTTCTTC CASARGLAGGPSDEQFF
TRBJ2-1 TRBV6-5 NA TRBD1 TGTGCCAGCAGCCGGACAGGGCCCTACAATGAGCAGTTCTTC CASSRTGPYNEQFF
TRBJ1-2 TRBV6-4 NA NA TGTGCCAGCAGTGAAGGTTCTAACTATGGCTACACCTTC CASSEGSNYGYTF
TRBJ2-6 TRBV10-3 NA TRBD1 TGTGCCATCAGTGAGTCACCCCCCGGGACAGGGGGCAAGGAGGCCAACGTCCTGACTTTC CAISESPPGTGGKEANVLTF
TRBJ1-6 TRBV7-4 NA NA TGTGCCAGCAAGAGCTTATACCCGAGGAGCTCCTATAATTCACCCCTCCACTTT CASKSLYPRSSYNSPLHF
TRBJ1-1 TRBV30 few NA TGTGCCTGGAGTGTACAGCCAAACACTGAAGCTTTCTTT CAWSVQPNTEAFF